This T cell receptor beta chain is drawn from a study of blood T cell repertoires in COVID-19. CDR1 is MNHEY, CDR2 SVGAGI, per germline. CDR3 length: 15 amino acids. V trimming: 8 bases; J trimming: 7 bases; junction bases outside the gene matches: 12. Produced via immunoSEQ multiplex PCR; TCRdb's table is partial and in-frame only. Altogether about 19,000 clones are present, approximately 83% being singletons, with the ten largest covering approximately 6.6%. The chain links TRBV6-5 to TRBJ2-1, with 9 bases lining up with TRBD2. The sequencing sample was made of peripheral blood. This receptor was identified in a human donor in a cohort sampled during active COVID-19. For the CDR3, the DNA is TGTGCCAGCGTCCGAAAGGCGGGAGGGCCAAATGAGCAGTTCTTC. It specifies CASVRKAGGPNEQFF.